Shown below are 15 T cell receptor beta chains from a single sample sequenced in a study of Tregs in tolerant kidney transplant recipients. Mixed chimerism was transient after nonmyeloablative marrow transplants from related graft donors. Produced via immunoSEQ multiplex PCR; TCRdb's table is partial and in-frame only. The repertoire shows some 30,000 clones; the top ten hold under 2%. The starting material was CD4+ T cells from blood (PBMCs), obtained 24 months after the transplant. The receptor source for this set is a human patient who received a combined kidney and bone marrow transplant. Some T cells may arise from the graft donor.

Comments on this clone: With the read ending 3 residues before the CDR3 end, the germline J gene is used to fill in that end. The chain employs TRBV7-3 and TRBJ2-7, with D possibly matching TRBD1 (5 bases). V was shortened by 5 bases and J by 4 bases, with 15 bases between the two germline ends. The germline V gene encodes CDR1 SGHTA and CDR2 FQGTGA. There are 14 residues in the CDR3. The CDR3 bases that were read are TGTGCCAGCAGCCGAGTAGGTGGGGCTTACGAG. It specifies CASSRVGGAYE. The CDR3 in its entirety is CASSRVGGAYEQYF.

With respect to this clone: The CDR3 is cut off 3 residues early in the read; its end comes from the germline J gene. The chain links TRBV19 to TRBJ1-5; D perhaps matches TRBD1 (6 bases). The germline gives CDR1 LNHDA, CDR2 SQIVND (reference sequence). The CDR3 spans 16 residues. Trimming took off 6 bases at V and 4 bases at J, with 19 bases between the two ends. CDR3 DNA, as far as it was read: TGTGCCAGTAGACAAAAAACCGGGACACGAAATCAGCCC. As protein: CASRQKTGTRNQP. The CDR3 in its entirety is CASRQKTGTRNQPQHF.

On this clone itself: The read is 3 residues too short to cover the CDR3 end, so that end is filled in from the germline J gene. This chain joins TRBV7-9 and TRBJ2-3, with D tentatively TRBD1 (5 bases). The CDR3 runs to 12 residues. Germline-derived CDR1 and CDR2 are SEHNR and FQNEAQ (reference sequence). Trimming stripped 3 bases from V and 6 bases from J, with 7 bases between. The sequenced part of the CDR3 DNA is TGTGCCAGCAGCTTGGGGCCTGATACG. Its protein product is CASSLGPDT. The complete CDR3 reads CASSLGPDTQYF.

As for this clone: The read terminates 3 residues ahead of where the CDR3 ends, so the germline J gene completes it. This chain connects TRBV11-2 to TRBJ2-3; unclear D gene. V was cut by 4 bases and J by 4 bases, with 6 bases left in between. Germline-derived CDR1 and CDR2 are SGHAT and FQNNGV. The CDR3 sequence is 12 residues long. CDR3: CASSSVSDTQYF. CDR3 bases read: TGTGCCAGCAGCTCGGTCTCAGATACG.

As regards this clone: The CDR3 goes on 3 residues after the read ends, and that part is filled in from the germline J gene. The J gene is TRBJ2-7, the V gene TRBV20-1, with D perhaps TRBD1 (6 bases). The CDR3 consists of 14 residues. The V end lost 1 base, the J end lost 3 bases, and 13 bases lay between the germline ends. CDR1 is DFQATT, CDR2 SNEGSKA, per germline (reference sequence). The CDR3 reads CSARARQAYYEQYF. The sequenced part of the CDR3 DNA is TGCAGTGCTAGAGCCCGACAGGCTTACTACGAG.

In the case of this clone: The missing CDR3 end, 3 residues past where the read stops, is filled in from the germline J gene. This chain connects TRBV5-4 to TRBJ1-2; D might be TRBD1 (6 bases). CDR1 SGHNT and CDR2 YYREEE come from the germline V gene (reference sequence). The CDR3 has 12 amino acids. This chain's CDR3 is CASSLTGLGYTF. CDR3 DNA (partial): TGTGCCAGCAGCTTAACAGGGCTAGGC.

Comments on this clone: The read finishes 3 residues shy of the CDR3 end, and the germline J gene is used to complete it. V usage is TRBV19 and J usage is TRBJ2-3, with D unresolved. Germline assignment: CDR1 LNHDA and CDR2 SQIVND (reference sequence). The length of the CDR3 is 16 residues. Trimming removed 7 bases from V and 1 base from J, with 18 bases in between. CDR3 bases read: TGTGCCAGTACTACTATAGTAACGGCAGGCACAGATACG. Translating gives CASTTIVTAGTDT. The full CDR3 protein reads CASTTIVTAGTDTQYF. The full variable domain, its missing parts supplied by reference TRBV19 and TRBJ2-3, is DGGITQSPKYLFRKEGQNVTLSCEQNLNHDAMYWYRQDPGQGLRLIYYSQIVNDFQKGDIAEGYSVSREKKESFPLTVTSAQKNPTAFYLCASTTIVTAGTDTQYFGPGTRLTVL.

Of note for this clone: Coverage ceases 3 residues before the CDR3 finishes, and the germline J gene fills in the end. The V gene is TRBV30, the J gene TRBJ1-2; no firm D call. The ends were cut back, 4 bases at V and 1 base at J, with 13 bases in the middle. The CDR3 spans 14 residues. Looked up from germline, CDR1 is GTSNPN and CDR2 is SVGIG (reference sequence). Here the CDR3 reads CAWTQYPSNYGYTF. CDR3 DNA (partial): TGTGCCTGGACCCAGTACCCCAGTAACTATGGC.

Partial CDR3 DNA: TGCGCCAGCAGCTTGGTTGTTAGGACAAATACCTACAATGAG. Protein: CASSLVVRTNTYNE. The full-length CDR3 reads as CASSLVVRTNTYNEQFF. The chain combines TRBV5-1 with TRBJ2-1; D is possibly TRBD1 (5 bases). The sequence runs out 3 residues before the end of the CDR3; the remainder is reconstructed from the germline J gene. The V end lost 0 bases, the J end lost 2 bases, and 15 bases lay between the germline ends. Germline V CDR1 and CDR2: SGHRS, YFSETQ. This CDR3 spans 17 amino acids.

As to this clone: The CDR3 end lies 3 residues beyond the end of the read and is filled in from the germline J gene. The chain carries TRBV3-1 (or the pseudogene TRBV3-2) and TRBJ2-7; perhaps TRBD1 as D (6 bases). The V end was cut by 5 bases, the J end by 4 bases, with 15 bases between. CDR1 LGHDT and CDR2 YNNKEL come from the germline V gene (reference sequence). This CDR3 is 14 amino acids long. CDR3 protein: CASSSSAQGYEQYF. CDR3 DNA, as far as it was read: TGTGCCAGCAGCTCCTCGGCCCAGGGGTACGAG.

As to this clone: The CDR3 end falls 3 residues outside the read, so it is completed with the germline J gene. The V call is TRBV7-3, the J call TRBJ2-1; 10 positions agree with TRBD2. The CDR3 has 15 residues. The V gene end was trimmed by 4 bases and the J gene end by 2 bases; junction bases not matched to a gene: 2. Germline V gene data show CDR1 as SGHTA and CDR2 as FQGTGA. The part of the CDR3 DNA that was read is TGTGCCAGCAGCTGGACTAGCGGAACCTACAATGAG. Translation gives CASSWTSGTYNE. The entire CDR3 reads CASSWTSGTYNEQFF.

To note about this clone: The read ends 3 residues shy of where the CDR3 ends; the end is completed using the germline J gene. The J gene is TRBJ2-3, the V gene TRBV2; 7 nucleotides line up with TRBD1. V shed 7 bases and J 4 bases; nucleotides not matched to a gene: 11. CDR3 size: 15 residues. CDR1 SNHLY and CDR2 FYNNEI come from the germline V gene. This CDR3 reads CASKGGRGKADTQYF. The part of the CDR3 DNA that was read is TGTGCCAGCAAGGGCGGCAGGGGGAAGGCAGATACG.

Comment on this clone: From the germline J gene comes the end of the CDR3, since the read stops 3 residues before it. The chain employs TRBV9 and TRBJ2-3; 10 bases match TRBD1. The V segment lost 2 bases and the J segment 3 bases; nucleotides outside the gene matches: 24. Germline V gene data show CDR1 as SGDLS and CDR2 as YYNGEE. The CDR3 is 22 residues long. The CDR3 spells CASSVRDRGRFTSSRTTDTQYF. CDR3 bases read: TGTGCCAGCAGCGTCCGGGACAGGGGCCGATTTACTAGCTCGAGGACGACAGATACG.

Comments on this clone: At one of its ends the junction is not consistent with the germline gene, which may arise from a read error. Coverage ceases 3 residues before the CDR3 finishes, and the germline J gene fills in the end. The rearrangement links TRBV7-7 to TRBJ2-2; D uncertain. Germline lookup yields CDR1 SSHAT and CDR2 FNYEAQ (reference sequence). This CDR3 is built from 15 residues. The covered CDR3 bases are TGTGCTAGCAGCTTAGGACCCTCGGGCACCGGGGAG. Its protein product is CASSLGPSGTGE. Given in full, the CDR3 is CASSLGPSGTGELFF.

With regard to this clone: The read terminates 3 residues before the CDR3 end, so the remaining end is supplied by the germline J gene. This chain links TRBV11-1 with TRBJ1-1; D remains unclear. The CDR3 runs to 13 residues. Germline V CDR1 and CDR2: SGHAT, FQDESV (reference sequence). The germline V and J ends were trimmed by 5 bases and 0 bases, with 7 bases remaining between them. The CDR3 bases that were read are TGTGCCAGCAGCCTAAGGGTGAACACTGAA. Residues: CASSLRVNTE. The entire CDR3 protein reads CASSLRVNTEAFF.